The T cell receptor beta chain described here comes from a study of blood T cell repertoires in COVID-19. Across the whole study: The origin of the acute and convalescent COVID-19 samples was the United States, Italy and Spain.

Germline CDR1 is MNHEY and CDR2 is SVGAGI. Trimming cost V 6 bases and J 0 bases, with 6 bases left between them. The CDR3 consists of 13 residues. Individuals drawn from approximately 22 US areas were about 18 to 95 years old. In the authors' workflow: The authors estimated nucleated cell counts from reference gene primer amplification. Clones were sequenced by immunoSEQ multiplex PCR, and TCRdb holds only the in-frame ones, with some missing. That table is the source of V, J and clone size, and D and trimming were worked out from the DNA. The data contain 150,000 to 200,000 clones, around 82% of them singletons.

The chain couples TRBV6-5 to TRBJ1-3, with D unresolved. Sequencing used PBMCs or T cells enriched from blood (not recorded which). The receptor was isolated from an older woman with acute COVID-19. The CDR3 bases are TGTGCCAGCAGGGCTCCCTCTGGAAACACCATATATTTT. Residues: CASRAPSGNTIYF.